One sample yielded the 23 T cell receptor beta chains listed below, sequenced in a study of blood T cell repertoires in COVID-19. Clones were sequenced by immunoSEQ multiplex PCR, and TCRdb holds only the in-frame ones, with some missing. Here the sample spans roughly 140,000 clones, over 80% being singletons. The material sequenced was peripheral blood. These receptors all stem from a woman aged 45 to 65 with acute or convalescent COVID-19.

The chain employs TRBV4-1 and TRBJ2-2, with TRBD2 identical over 12 bases. Germline lookup yields CDR1 MGHRA and CDR2 YSYEKL. With 4 bases clipped from V and 1 base from J, the junction kept 10 bases outside the gene matches. The CDR3 totals 19 residues. The CDR3 sequence is CASSPPDPGLAGNTGELFF. Here the CDR3 DNA reads TGCGCCAGCAGCCCCCCTGACCCGGGACTAGCGGGGAACACCGGGGAGCTGTTTTTT.

The rearrangement joins TRBV4-2 to TRBJ2-2; 9 nucleotides line up with TRBD2. Unmatched junction bases numbered 6, after V lost 4 bases and J lost 0 bases. From germline, CDR1 is LGHNA and CDR2 YNFKEQ. The CDR3 runs to 17 residues. This CDR3 reads CASSRLGLAPNTGELFF. The CDR3 DNA is TGTGCCAGCAGCCGCTTGGGACTAGCACCGAACACCGGGGAGCTGTTTTTT.

This clone showed up just a few times. J is TRBJ2-7 and V is TRBV5-1; tentatively, D is TRBD2 (6 bases). This CDR3 contains 16 residues. Trimming left V 0 bases short and J 2 bases short, with 15 bases between. Germline lookup yields CDR1 SGHRS and CDR2 YFSETQ. CDR3 bases: TGCGCCAGCAGCTTGGAACCCGGCGGGGTGCCCTACGAGCAGTACTTC. Encoded protein: CASSLEPGGVPYEQYF.

J is TRBJ2-2 and V is TRBV7-8, with TRBD1 matching over 8 bases. Trimming cost V 5 bases and J 4 bases; bases outside gene matches: 6. This CDR3 is built from 15 residues. Per the germline V gene, CDR1 is SGHVS and CDR2 is FQNEAQ. The chain's CDR3 is CASSLGQGPTGELFF. The CDR3 DNA follows: TGTGCCAGCAGCCTAGGACAGGGACCCACCGGGGAGCTGTTTTTT.

V usage is TRBV2 and J usage is TRBJ2-1; 9 positions match TRBD1. In germline, CDR1 is SNHLY, CDR2 FYNNEI. V dropped 5 bases and J dropped 3; count of bases not matched to a gene: 11. This CDR3 is built from 17 residues. CDR3 DNA sequence: TGTGCCAGCAGTCCTACAGGGGGCCATTTAAACTACAATGAGCAGTTCTTC. Its translation is CASSPTGGHLNYNEQFF. Full variable domain (outside the CDR3, taken from reference TRBV2 and TRBJ2-1): EPEVTQTPSHQVTQMGQEVILRCVPISNHLYFYWYRQILGQKVEFLVSFYNNEISEKSEIFDDQFSVERPDGSNFTLKIRSTKLEDSAMYFCASSPTGGHLNYNEQFFGPGTRLTVL.

This clone has more than one count but fewer than ten. This chain uses TRBV9 with TRBJ2-2; no clear D gene. Deletions cut 2 bases from V and 3 bases from J, with 11 bases between. The germline CDR1 and CDR2 sequences are SGDLS and YYNGEE. The CDR3 has 15 residues. CDR3 residues: CASSVQRMDTGELFF. The CDR3, as DNA: TGTGCCAGCAGCGTCCAGAGGATGGACACCGGGGAGCTGTTTTTT.

V usage is TRBV27 and J usage is TRBJ2-1; no definite D call. From germline, CDR1 is MNHEY and CDR2 SMNVEV (reference sequence). CDR3 length equals 15 residues. V was shortened by 2 bases and J by 0 bases, with 8 bases between the two germline ends. The CDR3 loop reads CASSLIKSSYNEQFF. CDR3 nucleotides: TGTGCCAGCAGTTTAATAAAGAGCTCCTACAATGAGCAGTTCTTC.

This clone was seen more than once but under ten times. CDR3 DNA sequence: TGCGCCAGCAGCTGGGGGGACTCTAACTATGGCTACACCTTC. Translating gives CASSWGDSNYGYTF. The gene calls are TRBV5-1 and TRBJ1-2; maybe TRBD1 (5 bases). Germline assignment: CDR1 SGHRS and CDR2 YFSETQ. The V and J ends lost 3 bases and 0 bases respectively, with 9 bases between them. The CDR3 spans 14 residues.

This chain connects TRBV5-1 to TRBJ2-2; 7 nucleotides match TRBD1. Germline CDR1 reads SGHRS; CDR2 reads YFSETQ. CDR3 length: 16 residues. With V trimmed by 0 bases and J by 4 bases, 6 bases remained unmatched. The CDR3 protein is CASSLEWTGATGELFF. For the CDR3, the DNA is TGCGCCAGCAGCTTGGAATGGACAGGAGCCACCGGGGAGCTGTTTTTT.

The chain joins TRBV6-5 to TRBJ1-4; D not resolved. The V gene's germline CDR1 is MNHEY and CDR2 SVGAGI. The CDR3 extends over 15 amino acids. V shed 6 bases and J shed 2 bases, with 13 bases lying between them. The CDR3 is CASRPPWATNEKLFF. CDR3 coding DNA: TGTGCCAGCAGGCCACCTTGGGCCACTAATGAAAAACTGTTTTTT.

Here the CDR3 DNA reads TGTGCCTGGAGAAGGAACTCCGGAGGTCCAGATACGCAGTATTTT. Protein: CAWRRNSGGPDTQYF. The chain couples TRBV30 to TRBJ2-3, with a tentative D call TRBD2 (5 bases). CDR3 length: 15 amino acids. V dropped 3 bases and J dropped 4 bases, with 17 bases sitting between them. Germline V gives CDR1 GTSNPN, CDR2 SVGIG (reference sequence).

Only one count was recorded for this clone. The chain combines TRBV5-4 with TRBJ2-7, with 7 nucleotides matching TRBD2. V was clipped by 4 bases and J by 3 bases; unmatched bases: 16. The CDR3 sequence is 17 residues long. Germline CDR1 and CDR2: SGHNT and YYREEE (reference sequence). CDR3 sequence reads: CASSPRSPSTGGYEQYF. As DNA, the CDR3 is TGTGCCAGCAGCCCACGAAGCCCATCGACGGGGGGCTACGAGCAGTACTTC.

Only one count was recorded for this clone. The chain employs TRBV3-1 (or the pseudogene TRBV3-2) and TRBJ2-2; D remains unclear. The ends were cut back, 4 bases at V and 6 bases at J, with 9 bases in the middle. Germline V gives CDR1 LGHDT, CDR2 YNNKEL (reference sequence). The CDR3 is 13 amino acids. DNA for the CDR3: TGTGCCAGCAGCCCAGGCAAGGCCGGGGAGCTGTTTTTT. Amino acids: CASSPGKAGELFF.

This chain connects TRBV7-6 to TRBJ1-6, with D possibly being TRBD1 (5 bases). Trimming took 3 bases from V and 3 from J, leaving 9 bases between them. This CDR3 contains 15 residues. CDR1 is SGHVS, CDR2 FNYEAQ, per germline. In nucleotides, the CDR3 is TGTGCCAGCAGCTTGGGGCCCAACTATAATTCACCCCTCCACTTT. It translates to CASSLGPNYNSPLHF.

This clone was recorded a few times. The chain joins TRBV7-2 to TRBJ1-5; 8 bases are a match to TRBD1. The CDR3 totals 13 residues. Germline trimming cut 5 bases from V and 6 bases from J; bases unmatched to any gene: 3. Germline values: CDR1 SGHTA, CDR2 FQGNSA. The CDR3 loop reads CASSGQGGQPQHF. Here the CDR3 DNA reads TGTGCCAGCAGCGGACAGGGTGGTCAGCCCCAGCATTTT.

The J gene is TRBJ2-5, the V gene TRBV4-2, with TRBD1 matching 8 bases. V dropped 0 bases and J dropped 4; count of bases not matched to a gene: 16. The CDR3 contains 19 residues. Germline lookup yields CDR1 LGHNA and CDR2 YNFKEQ. The CDR3 DNA reads as TGTGCCAGCAGCCAAGAGACCGGTAGGGGGACAGGTCGGAGAGAGACCCAGTACTTC. Translation: CASSQETGRGTGRRETQYF.

The rearrangement links TRBV6-5 to TRBJ2-3; 9 bases line up with TRBD2. The V gene's germline CDR1 is MNHEY and CDR2 SVGAGI. The CDR3 covers 14 residues. Trimming at V came to 7 bases and at J to 5 bases, leaving 7 bases not matched to a gene. CDR3 nucleotide sequence: TGTGCCAGCATTAGCGGGGGCGTGGGAGATACGCAGTATTTT. This sequence encodes CASISGGVGDTQYF.

The V call is TRBV28, the J call TRBJ1-4; no definite D call. CDR1 is MDHEN and CDR2 is SYDVKM in the germline V gene. The length of the CDR3 is 11 residues. With 2 bases removed from V and 7 bases from J, the gap between germline ends came to 2 bases. In nucleotides, the CDR3 is TGTGCCAGCAGTTTACGTGAAAAACTGTTTTTT. Translated: CASSLREKLFF.

The chain employs TRBV6-5 and TRBJ2-7, with TRBD1 identical over 7 bases. The junction had 5 bases not matched to a gene; V was cut back by 4 bases and J by 2 bases. Germline V gene sequence: CDR1 MNHEY, CDR2 SVGAGI. The CDR3 loop spans 14 amino acids. DNA for the CDR3: TGTGCCAGCAGTTCAGCCGGGACAGCCTACGAGCAGTACTTC. This gives the protein CASSSAGTAYEQYF.

To note about this clone: The same CDR3 is also encoded by other DNA sequences in this sample. The chain employs TRBV9 and TRBJ2-3; TRBD2 agrees at 10 bases. This CDR3 has 14 amino acids. Germline loops: CDR1 SGDLS, CDR2 YYNGEE. After removal of 3 bases from V and 4 bases from J, the junction contained 2 bases not matched to a gene. The CDR3 loop is CASSASGRADTQYF. The CDR3, as DNA: TGTGCCAGCAGCGCTAGCGGGAGAGCAGATACGCAGTATTTT. The complete variable domain, with remaining parts taken from reference TRBV9 and TRBJ2-3, reads DSGVTQTPKHLITATGQRVTLRCSPRSGDLSVYWYQQSLDQGLQFLIQYYNGEERAKGNILERFSAQQFPDLHSELNLSSLELGDSALYFCASSASGRADTQYFGPGTRLTVL.

V is TRBV7-9 and J is TRBJ1-5; a possible D gene is TRBD1 (5 bases). The CDR3 runs 15 residues. Trimming removed 5 bases from V and 2 bases from J, with 13 bases in between. Germline CDR1 SEHNR, CDR2 FQNEAQ (reference sequence). As DNA, the CDR3 is TGTGCCAGCAGCCCTAGCGTGGGGGGCAATCAGCCCCAGCATTTT. Translation gives CASSPSVGGNQPQHF.

The chain is built from TRBV5-8 and TRBJ1-6, with TRBD1 identical over 10 bases. With V trimmed by 4 bases and J by 4 bases, 2 bases remained unmatched. Per the germline V gene, CDR1 is SGHTS and CDR2 is YDEGEE. This CDR3 comprises 15 residues. Written as DNA, the CDR3 is TGTGCCAGCAGCCGACAGGGGGCTTATAATTCACCCCTCCACTTT. Translation: CASSRQGAYNSPLHF.

The rearrangement joins TRBV2 to TRBJ2-5; D perhaps matches TRBD2 (5 bases). In germline, CDR1 is SNHLY, CDR2 FYNNEI. Trimming pared 2 bases from V and 5 bases from J, leaving 15 bases between. CDR3 length: 15 amino acids. CDR3 nucleotide sequence: TGTGCCAGCAGTGAATTCGCCCAGGAGGAGGAGACCCAGTACTTC. It is translated as CASSEFAQEEETQYF.